These 5 T cell receptor beta chains came from one sample sequenced in a study of shared clonotypes between healthy human individuals. The naive CD8 population came from CD45RO-negative cells selected for CCR7, without terminally differentiated effector memory CD45RA+ cells. The method was immunoSEQ multiplex PCR; TCRdb's version includes in-frame clones alone and lacks a portion of them. Among about 2 million clones, about 95% were seen once, and the ten largest hold roughly 1%. Input material: naive CD8+ T cells sorted from blood. Receptors originate from a man younger than 35 in good health.

As for this clone: This sample includes further DNA sequences coding for the same CDR3. The chain is built from TRBV5-4 and TRBJ2-7; possible D gene TRBD1, 6 bases. The ends were cut back, 0 bases at V and 3 bases at J, with 7 bases in the middle. Germline values: CDR1 SGHNT, CDR2 YYREEE (reference sequence). The CDR3 consists of 13 residues. As DNA, the CDR3 is TGTGCCAGCAGCTTGGACAGGGTCTACGAGCAGTACTTC. This sequence encodes CASSLDRVYEQYF.

V is TRBV7-3 and J is TRBJ2-5; 9 bases align to TRBD1. The length of the CDR3 is 15 residues. Germline trimming cut 4 bases from V and 5 bases from J; bases unmatched to any gene: 8. The germline CDR1 and CDR2 sequences are SGHTA and FQGTGA. CDR3 protein: CASSSGTGRQETQYF. The CDR3 DNA follows: TGTGCCAGCAGCTCGGGGACAGGGCGTCAGGAGACCCAGTACTTC.

The chain carries TRBV19 and TRBJ2-7; the match to TRBD1 covers 8 bases. This CDR3 contains 14 residues. V shed 2 bases, J shed 4 bases, and the junction held 4 bases outside the gene matches. The V gene's germline CDR1 is LNHDA and CDR2 SQIVND (reference sequence). The CDR3 loop reads CASSIQGQAYEQYF. The CDR3 DNA sequence: TGTGCCAGTAGTATACAGGGACAGGCTTACGAGCAGTACTTC.

V and J are TRBV13 and TRBJ2-2, with 10 bases fitting TRBD2. The ends lost 7 bases at V and 1 base at J; junction bases unmatched: 6. The CDR3 sequence is 16 residues long. Germline V gene data show CDR1 as PRHDT and CDR2 as FYEKMQ (reference sequence). This CDR3 reads CASIGRTSGNTGELFF. The CDR3 nucleotides read TGTGCCAGCATCGGACGGACTAGCGGGAACACCGGGGAGCTGTTTTTT.

Written as DNA, the CDR3 is TGCGCCAGCAGCCAAAGAGGCGGGGGCGATACTAATGAAAAACTGTTTTTT. Translated: CASSQRGGGDTNEKLFF. This chain joins TRBV4-1 and TRBJ1-4; the D gene is possibly TRBD1 (6 bases). CDR3 size: 17 residues. Looked up from germline, CDR1 is MGHRA and CDR2 is YSYEKL. The V and J ends lost 2 bases and 2 bases respectively, with 15 bases between them.